Each of the 18 T cell receptor beta chains below was sequenced from the same sample in a study of T cell changes during pregnancy in multiple sclerosis. Assay: immunoSEQ multiplex PCR; the TCRdb copy retains only in-frame clones and omits some. The sample contains tens of thousands of clones, roughly 92% of which appear only once. This specimen consisted of peripheral blood, obtained in the third trimester of pregnancy. The receptors here all came from a female donor in good health, enrolled as a control in a pregnancy study.

This rearrangement joins TRBV30 to TRBJ1-1; TRBD1 matches 9 bases. The CDR3 loop spans 15 amino acids. Trimming removed 5 bases from V and 4 bases from J; junction bases left unmatched: 11. The germline V gene has CDR1 GTSNPN and CDR2 SVGIG (reference sequence). DNA for the CDR3: TGTGCCTGGTCCAGGAGACCGACAGGGGGCACTGAAGCTTTCTTT. This encodes CAWSRRPTGGTEAFF.

In DNA, the CDR3 is TGTGCCAGTAGTTCTCAGGGGGCGTGGAGCACTGAAGCTTTCTTT. Protein product: CASSSQGAWSTEAFF. This chain connects TRBV19 to TRBJ1-1, with 8 bases aligning to TRBD1. V lost 5 bases to trimming and J lost 4 bases; unmatched junction nucleotides: 9. This CDR3 comprises 15 residues. Germline CDR1 and CDR2: LNHDA and SQIVND (reference sequence).

The rearrangement links TRBV20-1 to TRBJ2-1; unclear D gene. The V gene's germline CDR1 is DFQATT and CDR2 SNEGSKA (reference sequence). This CDR3 is built from 11 residues. Trimming removed 2 bases at V and 4 bases at J, with 3 bases between. In DNA form, the CDR3 reads TGCAGTGCTAGACCATACAATGAGCAGTTCTTC. This encodes CSARPYNEQFF.

The chain links TRBV6-5 to TRBJ1-5; D uncertain. CDR3 size: 15 residues. The V gene's germline CDR1 is MNHEY and CDR2 SVGAGI. Trimming cost V 6 bases and J 5 bases, with 17 bases left between them. This CDR3 reads CASRRVPLSDQPQHF. CDR3 sequence (DNA): TGTGCCAGCAGAAGAGTCCCTCTATCGGATCAGCCCCAGCATTTT.

The genes are TRBV20-1 and TRBJ2-7; D not certain. Per germline, CDR1 DFQATT and CDR2 SNEGSKA (reference sequence). The CDR3 runs 11 residues. Trimming removed 5 bases at V and 1 base at J, with 6 bases between. The CDR3 is CSAPDSYEQYF. CDR3 DNA: TGCAGTGCTCCAGATTCCTACGAGCAGTACTTC.

The chain has TRBV10-2 and TRBJ2-2; perhaps TRBD2 as D (6 bases). This CDR3 has 15 amino acids. The germline gives CDR1 WSHSY, CDR2 SAAADI. V lost 3 bases, J lost 4 bases, and 12 bases lay in between. The CDR3 loop is CASSDRRGGTGELFF. CDR3 sequence (DNA): TGCGCCAGCAGTGATAGGAGGGGTGGCACCGGGGAGCTGTTTTTT.

The V and J genes are TRBV6-4 and TRBJ2-1, with TRBD2 matching over 13 bases. Germline V CDR1 and CDR2: MRHNA, SNTAGT. CDR3 size: 19 residues. J gave up 3 bases and V 6 bases, and 14 bases lay outside the gene matches. As DNA, the CDR3 is TGTGCCAGCAGCCCGATCGGACTAGCGGGAGTCGGCTTCTACAATGAGCAGTTCTTC. Its protein product is CASSPIGLAGVGFYNEQFF.

Concerning this clone itself: Germline is not matched at one junction end, which may reflect a read error. The V call is TRBV7-7, the J call TRBJ1-1; D is possibly TRBD1 (5 bases). CDR3 size: 17 residues. CDR1 and CDR2 (germline): SSHAT, FNYEAQ (reference sequence). The CDR3 loop reads CASSTHWGYVIDTEAFF. The CDR3 nucleotides read TGTGCTAGCAGCACCCACTGGGGCTACGTCATCGACACTGAAGCTTTCTTT.

The chain combines TRBV7-9 with TRBJ2-7; 9 bases are a match to TRBD2. Germline trimming cut 1 base from V and 7 bases from J; bases unmatched to any gene: 5. Germline assignment: CDR1 SEHNR and CDR2 FQNEAQ (reference sequence). The CDR3 totals 14 residues. The CDR3 nucleotides read TGTGCCAGCAGCTTAGGCGGGGGGGGTCGTGAGCAGTACTTC. This translates into CASSLGGGGREQYF.

This clone was seen only once. The rearrangement joins TRBV11-2 to TRBJ1-1; D uncertain. The germline gives CDR1 SGHAT, CDR2 FQNNGV. The V and J ends lost 3 bases and 1 base respectively, with 18 bases between them. The CDR3 length is 17 residues. This chain's CDR3 is CASSFRMTPGSNTEAFF. In DNA form, the CDR3 reads TGTGCCAGCAGCTTTCGGATGACGCCGGGGTCGAACACTGAAGCTTTCTTT. Looking up the rest from reference TRBV11-2 and TRBJ1-1 gives the full variable domain: EAGVAQSPRYKIIEKRQSVAFWCNPISGHATLYWYQQILGQGPKLLIQFQNNGVVDDSQLPKDRFSAERLKGVDSTLKIQPAKLEDSAVYLCASSFRMTPGSNTEAFFGQGTRLTVV.

The chain uses TRBV15 and TRBJ1-2; the D is unclear. Between the trimmed V and J ends, which lost 0 bases and 4 bases, there was a span of 15 bases. The length of the CDR3 is 16 residues. The germline V gene encodes CDR1 LNHNV and CDR2 YYDKDF (reference sequence). In nucleotides, the CDR3 is TGTGCCACCAGCAGAGAAACGGGAGGGCTGGGCTATGGCTACACCTTC. This translates into CATSRETGGLGYGYTF.

V is TRBV11-2 and J is TRBJ1-1, with a tentative D call TRBD1 (6 bases). Germline CDR1 is SGHAT and CDR2 is FQNNGV. Trimming took 1 base from V and 7 from J, leaving 7 bases between them. This CDR3 contains 12 residues. In DNA, the CDR3 is TGTGCCAGCAGCTTAGCAGGGGATGAAGCTTTCTTT. Its protein product is CASSLAGDEAFF.

The chain recombines TRBV5-6 with TRBJ1-5; D is possibly TRBD1 (5 bases). The length of the CDR3 is 14 residues. Germline V gives CDR1 SGHDT, CDR2 YYEEEE. Trimming cost V 0 bases and J 4 bases, with 8 bases left between them. CDR3 in DNA: TGTGCCAGCAGCTTGGGGTACAGGAATCAGCCCCAGCATTTT. Translating it yields CASSLGYRNQPQHF.

This clone appeared a single time. The chain uses TRBV4-1 and TRBJ2-4; TRBD2 might be the D (6 bases). V lost 1 base, J lost 1 base, and 14 bases lay in between. Germline lookup yields CDR1 MGHRA and CDR2 YSYEKL. The CDR3 sequence is 17 residues long. Here the CDR3 DNA reads TGCGCCAGCAGCCAAGGACGGGCGGGGTTGGCCAAAAACATTCAGTACTTC. This gives the protein CASSQGRAGLAKNIQYF.

The chain couples TRBV6-5 to TRBJ2-5; possible D gene TRBD2, 7 bases. The germline V gene encodes CDR1 MNHEY and CDR2 SVGAGI. CDR3 length: 13 amino acids. Trimming took 6 bases from V and 5 from J, leaving 13 bases between them. For the CDR3, the DNA is TGTGCCAGCAGCTTTGCGGGGGCGGAGACCCAGTACTTC. Its translation: CASSFAGAETQYF.

This rearrangement joins TRBV6-5 to TRBJ1-1; possibly TRBD1 for D (6 bases). The V gene's germline CDR1 is MNHEY and CDR2 SVGAGI. V was trimmed by 6 bases and J by 3 bases, leaving 14 bases between them. The CDR3 has 14 amino acids. The CDR3 DNA reads as TGTGCCAGCAGCCGAGGGGGATTCGACACTGAAGCTTTCTTT. Translating it yields CASSRGGFDTEAFF.

J is TRBJ1-1 and V is TRBV27; D might be TRBD1 (5 bases). CDR3 length: 15 amino acids. Germline CDR1 reads MNHEY; CDR2 reads SMNVEV (reference sequence). V was clipped by 4 bases and J by 1 base, with 13 bases between them. The CDR3 loop is CASSSTGRGNTEAFF. In nucleotides, the CDR3 is TGTGCCAGCAGTTCTACGGGGAGGGGGAACACTGAAGCTTTCTTT.

This CDR3 is CASSLGLAGGAYEQYF. CDR3 sequence (DNA): TGTGCCAGCAGCTTAGGACTAGCGGGGGGAGCCTACGAGCAGTACTTC. This sequence joins TRBV7-2 and TRBJ2-7; 13 nucleotides line up with TRBD2. The CDR3 loop spans 16 amino acids. Trimming took 1 base from V and 2 from J; bases not matched to a gene: 2. CDR1 SGHTA and CDR2 FQGNSA come from the germline V gene.